The next 10 T cell receptor beta chains were all read from a single sample in a study of technical replicates of blood from a few donors. Data came from immunoSEQ multiplex PCR; TCRdb stores just in-frame clones and leaves some out. This table holds tens of thousands of clones, about 96% found once. Material: T cells isolated from PBMCs. These receptors came from a human donor in good health.

The chain links TRBV6-5 to TRBJ1-2; TRBD1 matches at 7 bases. This CDR3 is built from 13 residues. CDR1 is MNHEY and CDR2 is SVGAGI in the germline V gene. Losses at the gene ends were 4 bases for V and 6 bases for J; bases not matched to a gene: 5. The DNA of the CDR3 is TGTGCCAGCAGTTGGGGACAGAAGAATGGCTACACCTTC. It translates to CASSWGQKNGYTF.

This chain connects TRBV28 to TRBJ2-5; 7 bases are a match to TRBD2. Unmatched junction bases numbered 5, after V lost 6 bases and J lost 1 base. The CDR3 totals 14 residues. CDR1 MDHEN and CDR2 SYDVKM come from the germline V gene. Here the CDR3 reads CASSWGGSQETQYF. The DNA for the CDR3 is TGTGCCAGCAGCTGGGGAGGGTCCCAAGAGACCCAGTACTTC. Together with reference TRBV28 and TRBJ2-5, the CDR3 gives the full variable domain: DVKVTQSSRYLVKRTGEKVFLECVQDMDHENMFWYRQDPGLGLRLIYFSYDVKMKEKGDIPEGYSVSREKKERFSLILESASTNQTSMYLCASSWGGSQETQYFGPGTRLLVL.

In this sample, this clone turned up once. This chain links TRBV27 with TRBJ2-7; tentative D call: TRBD2 (7 bases). CDR3 length equals 14 residues. The ends were cut back, 3 bases at V and 0 bases at J, with 9 bases in the middle. The germline V gene has CDR1 MNHEY and CDR2 SMNVEV (reference sequence). The CDR3 bases are TGTGCCAGCAGTTTGGGGGGGCTCTCCTACGAGCAGTACTTC. This gives the protein CASSLGGLSYEQYF.

This chain connects TRBV6-4 to TRBJ2-7; D is ambiguous. The CDR3 consists of 14 residues. The V end was cut by 2 bases, the J end by 6 bases, with 14 bases between. CDR1 MRHNA and CDR2 SNTAGT come from the germline V gene. The CDR3 bases are TGTGCCAGCAGTGACAGTGTCGGGTCGCGCGAGCAGTACTTC. As protein: CASSDSVGSREQYF.

This sequence joins TRBV19 and TRBJ2-5; 13 nucleotides align to TRBD2. V was pared by 5 bases and J by 4 bases, with 10 bases of the junction left unmatched. The CDR3 runs 17 residues. Germline CDR1 LNHDA, CDR2 SQIVND (reference sequence). The CDR3, as DNA: TGTGCCAGTAGTCCCGGAAGACTAGCGGGAGGACTAGAGACCCAGTACTTC. This gives the protein CASSPGRLAGGLETQYF. Supplemented by reference TRBV19 and TRBJ2-5, the full variable domain reads DGGITQSPKYLFRKEGQNVTLSCEQNLNHDAMYWYRQDPGQGLRLIYYSQIVNDFQKGDIAEGYSVSREKKESFPLTVTSAQKNPTAFYLCASSPGRLAGGLETQYFGPGTRLLVL.

The rearrangement links TRBV30 to TRBJ1-4; no clear D gene. This CDR3 contains 13 residues. V was trimmed by 5 bases and J by 7 bases, leaving 14 bases between them. Germline CDR1 is GTSNPN and CDR2 is SVGIG (reference sequence). CDR3 DNA: TGTGCCTGGTGTAATTCCCCACTTGAAAAACTGTTTTTT. As protein: CAWCNSPLEKLFF.

This clone was observed once. This chain joins TRBV5-8 and TRBJ2-1; 7 nucleotides agree with TRBD2. The germline gives CDR1 SGHTS, CDR2 YDEGEE. V lost 1 base to trimming and J lost 10 bases; unmatched junction nucleotides: 5. This CDR3 comprises 13 residues. The CDR3 spells CASSLRLATEQFF. In DNA, the CDR3 is TGTGCCAGCAGCTTGAGACTAGCCACGGAGCAGTTCTTC.

The chain links TRBV19 to TRBJ2-5; D possibly corresponds to TRBD2 (6 bases). The germline V and J ends were trimmed by 7 bases and 3 bases, with 12 bases remaining between them. The V gene's germline CDR1 is LNHDA and CDR2 SQIVND (reference sequence). This CDR3 comprises 13 residues. The chain's CDR3 is CASKGLFKETQYF. The CDR3 coding sequence is TGTGCCAGTAAAGGACTATTCAAAGAGACCCAGTACTTC.

V and J are TRBV6-6 and TRBJ1-5, with a possible D match to TRBD1 (6 bases). Germline assignment: CDR1 MNHNY and CDR2 SVGAGI (reference sequence). This CDR3 comprises 15 residues. Trimming removed 4 bases from V and 6 bases from J, with 16 bases in between. The CDR3 is CASSFEAGDGQPQHF. The CDR3 region has the DNA TGTGCCAGCAGTTTCGAGGCAGGGGACGGTCAGCCCCAGCATTTT.

The chain couples TRBV28 to TRBJ2-2; 14 nucleotides line up with TRBD2. This CDR3 has 19 amino acids. After removal of 4 bases from V and 2 bases from J, the junction contained 9 bases not matched to a gene. Germline V lookup: CDR1 MDHEN, CDR2 SYDVKM. The CDR3 loop is CASSSPRLAGGLNTGELFF. CDR3 DNA: TGTGCCAGCAGTTCTCCGAGACTAGCGGGAGGGCTAAACACCGGGGAGCTGTTTTTT.